The T cell receptor beta chain described here comes from a study of early T cells in non-severe SARS-CoV-2 infection (dated by TCRdb to about 2021). With regard to the full study: Bulk RNA from unsorted whole blood was used for TCR sequencing, so alpha and beta chains could not be paired.

The study was a case-control design nested within a healthcare worker cohort in London, UK, with weekly nasopharyngeal swab PCR tests and blood sampling. Healthcare workers were recruited between 23 and 31 March 2020, during the week of the UK lockdown, and were followed weekly for up to 16 weeks. Comment on this clonotype: The antigen this receptor binds is unknown. No much larger clonotype is one base removed from it; base qualities were not supplied.

The library was built by means of 5' RACE. The reads were generated on a NextSeq 500. To correct for sequencing error and PCR bias, the TCR library protocol tagged individual cDNA molecules with unique molecular identifiers. Sequencing covered both TCR alpha and beta chains, and within each sample the abundances of alpha and beta sequences were tightly co-correlated. In the paper's pipeline: Decombinator V4 was used to annotate TCR sequences for V gene, J gene and CDR3. TCRs were defined as expanded if a significant change between any two time points was detected under a Poisson model with p below 0.0001. Abundances of TCRs were expressed as counts per million after normalisation to the total number of TCRs sequenced in each sample. VDJdb, accessed 1 November 2021, was searched for CMV, EBV and SARS-CoV-2 annotated TCRs, with TCRs annotated for multiple antigens excluded. TCRdb reran the public reads through fastp at Q25 and MiXCR, keeping productive beta chains. Each record represents a unique CDR3 protein, reported with the most common genes and DNA among its rows. The V and J calls reflect TCRdb's pipeline rather than the authors' work. This sample gives roughly 50,000 distinct CDR3 sequences in total; roughly 6.2% of them show up just once. Together, the top ten hold around 6.9% of the sample.

Overall results and qualifications from the work: VDJdb matching was skewed toward anti-spike CD8 responses and likely underestimated virus-specific expansions, missing private and CD4 specificities.

This TCR was sampled from an adult who was a healthcare worker with PCR-confirmed SARS-CoV-2 infection or an uninfected control (not recorded which). The sample in question was whole blood, obtained at baseline.

The CDR3 reads CSARITTSGTGETQYF. The bases read TGCAGTGCTAGAATCACGACTAGCGGGACGGGGGAGACCCAGTACTTC. The chain is assembled from TRBV20-1 and TRBJ2-5, and 11 bases in between align with TRBD2. The CDR3 has 16 amino acids, counting the end cysteine and phenylalanine. Only CDR3 DNA is held: 48 bases, read in frame from base 1. Germline trimming amounts to 2 bases on V and 5 bases on J, with 10 as the count of junction bases outside the gene matches. The germline V gene (reference sequence) supplies CDR1 DFQATT and CDR2 SNEGSKA.